This T cell receptor beta chain was retrieved from a study of T cells after yellow fever vaccination. Overall study: Those fractions that held only low numbers of cells were prepared using the SMART-Seq v4 Ultra Low Input RNA kit. Findings of the study overall: There was a small share of clonotypes that showed up in both the CD4 and CD8 compartments. In post-booster samples, most primary-vaccination clones reappeared (just under 97% CD4, about 90% CD8).

TCRdb independently ran MiXCR on the 5' RACE reads; one entry per CDR3 protein. The data show 300,000 to 400,000 distinct CDR3 sequences, with about 6% seen just once and over 14% held by the top ten. In regard to this clonotype: The antigen is not known.

The sample was PBMCs, taken 5 days after the yellow fever booster vaccination. The TCR originated in a man under 40 who received the YFV17D yellow fever vaccine.

The CDR3, as DNA: TGTGCCAGCAGCTTAGACACTAGTGTCTACGAGCAGTACTTC. Translating gives CASSLDTSVYEQYF. J is TRBJ2-7 and V is TRBV7-2; D perhaps matches TRBD2 (5 bases). Trimming removed 1 base from V and 3 bases from J, with 10 bases in between. CDR1 and CDR2 from the germline V gene are SGHTA and FQGNSA. The CDR3 is made up of 14 amino acids.